One sample yielded the 12 T cell receptor beta chains listed below, sequenced in a study of cytomegalovirus exposure and HLA in healthy donors. 60 Vbeta and 13 Jbeta primers were used in PCR. The method was immunoSEQ multiplex PCR; TCRdb's version includes in-frame clones alone and lacks a portion of them. This table has about 190,000 clones, roughly 73% appearing once. Sequencing used PBMCs. These receptors came from a woman in her 30s in good health and CMV-seropositive.

The chain links TRBV11-3 to TRBJ1-1; D is perhaps TRBD1 (6 bases). V shed 5 bases and J shed 4 bases, with 14 bases lying between them. This CDR3 region has 14 residues. CDR1 and CDR2 (germline): SGHNT, YENEEA. The CDR3 DNA follows: TGTGCCAGCAGCCCGGGACAAATGGGCACTGAAGCTTTCTTT. Amino acids: CASSPGQMGTEAFF.

This chain uses TRBV6-6 with TRBJ2-5, with D maybe TRBD1 (6 bases). Germline CDR1 reads MNHNY; CDR2 reads SVGAGI (reference sequence). Trimming pared 8 bases from V and 5 bases from J, leaving 21 bases between. The CDR3 length is 15 residues. This CDR3 reads CASHPGLAGDETQYF. The CDR3 coding sequence is TGTGCCAGCCATCCGGGGTTGGCAGGGGATGAGACCCAGTACTTC.

The gene calls are TRBV27 and TRBJ2-3; tentative D call: TRBD2 (5 bases). The CDR3 sequence is 14 residues long. V lost 0 bases and J 2 bases, leaving 6 bases between the germline ends. The germline V gene has CDR1 MNHEY and CDR2 SMNVEV (reference sequence). The CDR3 loop is CASSLSRDTDTQYF. In DNA, the CDR3 is TGTGCCAGCAGTTTATCCCGGGACACAGATACGCAGTATTTT.

The chain couples TRBV14 to TRBJ2-7; D call uncertain. The V gene lost 1 base and the J gene lost 1 base, with 8 bases spanning the gap. Germline CDR1 and CDR2: SGHDN and FVKESK. This CDR3 has 14 residues. The CDR3 DNA reads as TGTGCCAGCAGCCAAGCAGCCGGGTCCTACGAGCAGTACTTC. This gives the protein CASSQAAGSYEQYF.

The chain uses TRBV15 and TRBJ2-1; 7 bases map to TRBD2. In germline, CDR1 is LNHNV, CDR2 YYDKDF (reference sequence). CDR3 length equals 15 residues. After removal of 3 bases from V and 10 bases from J, the junction contained 12 bases not matched to a gene. The CDR3 reads CATSSGGTQAGEQFF. The CDR3, as DNA: TGTGCCACCAGCAGCGGGGGGACCCAAGCCGGAGAGCAGTTCTTC.

The gene calls are TRBV29-1 and TRBJ1-1; weak D call: TRBD1 (5 bases). Trimming took 5 bases from V and 0 from J, leaving 10 bases between them. The CDR3 is 13 residues long. Germline V gene lookup returns CDR1 SQVTM and CDR2 ANQGSEA. CDR3 DNA: TGCAGCGTTTTTGTCAGGGTGAACACTGAAGCTTTCTTT. As protein: CSVFVRVNTEAFF.

The chain combines TRBV6-5 with TRBJ2-2; D remains ambiguous. Trimming took 0 bases from V and 4 from J, leaving 9 bases between them. The germline V gene has CDR1 MNHEY and CDR2 SVGAGI. There are 15 residues in the CDR3. The CDR3 DNA sequence: TGTGCCAGCAGTTACTCGTTCACATTCACCGGGGAGCTGTTTTTT. It translates to CASSYSFTFTGELFF.

The rearrangement joins TRBV7-2 to TRBJ1-5, with D perhaps matching TRBD1 (5 bases). This CDR3 spans 16 amino acids. CDR1 and CDR2 (germline): SGHTA, FQGNSA. V was trimmed by 4 bases and J by 4 bases, leaving 17 bases between them. Here the CDR3 DNA reads TGTGCCAGCAGCTCCACGGGGGGGTATCGGAATCAGCCCCAGCATTTT. It yields the protein CASSSTGGYRNQPQHF.

The chain carries TRBV7-9 and TRBJ1-4, with a weak D call TRBD1 (5 bases). In germline, CDR1 is SEHNR, CDR2 FQNEAQ (reference sequence). CDR3 length: 15 amino acids. V lost 4 bases, J lost 5 bases, and 14 bases lay in between. The CDR3 region has the DNA TGTGCCAGCAGCTCAAGCGGGGACTGGAATGAAAAACTGTTTTTT. It codes for CASSSSGDWNEKLFF.

V usage is TRBV4-2 and J usage is TRBJ1-4; TRBD1 matches 8 bases. This CDR3 has 17 amino acids. Germline V gene data show CDR1 as LGHNA and CDR2 as YNFKEQ. J lost 2 bases, V lost 2 bases, and 7 bases had no gene match. CDR3 nucleotides: TGTGCCAGCAGCCAAAGGCGGACAGGGCCTACTAATGAAAAACTGTTTTTT. Amino acids: CASSQRRTGPTNEKLFF.

The chain is built from TRBV27 and TRBJ2-3; possibly TRBD2 for D (6 bases). The CDR3 runs 14 residues. Looked up from germline, CDR1 is MNHEY and CDR2 is SMNVEV (reference sequence). V was pared by 2 bases and J by 3 bases, with 9 bases between. The CDR3 region has the DNA TGTGCCAGCAGTTTAATCGGGGGAACAGATACGCAGTATTTT. Translated, it gives CASSLIGGTDTQYF.

This clone was recorded once. The CDR3: CASSPVLNTGELFF. CDR3 DNA sequence: TGCGCCAGCAGCCCCGTCCTGAACACCGGGGAGCTGTTTTTT. The gene calls are TRBV5-1 and TRBJ2-2; D is undetermined. The length of the CDR3 is 14 residues. V lost 4 bases and J 1 base, leaving 8 bases between the germline ends. Germline CDR1 is SGHRS and CDR2 is YFSETQ.